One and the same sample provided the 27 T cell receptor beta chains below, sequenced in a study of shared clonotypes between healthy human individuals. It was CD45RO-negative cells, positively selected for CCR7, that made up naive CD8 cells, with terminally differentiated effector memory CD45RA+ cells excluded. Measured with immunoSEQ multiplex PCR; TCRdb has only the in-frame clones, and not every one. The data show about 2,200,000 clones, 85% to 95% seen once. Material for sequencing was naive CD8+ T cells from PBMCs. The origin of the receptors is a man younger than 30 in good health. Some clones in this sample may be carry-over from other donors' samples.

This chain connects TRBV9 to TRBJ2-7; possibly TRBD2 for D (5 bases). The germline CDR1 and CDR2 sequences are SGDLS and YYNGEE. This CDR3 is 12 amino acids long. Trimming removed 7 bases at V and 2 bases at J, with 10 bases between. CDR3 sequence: CASGPGTYEQYF. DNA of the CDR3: TGTGCCAGCGGTCCGGGGACCTACGAGCAGTACTTC.

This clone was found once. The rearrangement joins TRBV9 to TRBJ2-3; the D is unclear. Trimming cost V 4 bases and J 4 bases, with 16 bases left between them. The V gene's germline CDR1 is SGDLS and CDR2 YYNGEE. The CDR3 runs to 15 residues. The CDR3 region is CASSPPLYRADTQYF. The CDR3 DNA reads TGTGCCAGCAGCCCTCCATTATATAGGGCAGATACGCAGTATTTT.

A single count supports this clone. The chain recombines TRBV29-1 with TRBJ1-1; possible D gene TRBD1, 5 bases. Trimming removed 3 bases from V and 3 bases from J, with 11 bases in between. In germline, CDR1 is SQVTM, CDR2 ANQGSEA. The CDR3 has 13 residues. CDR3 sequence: CSVEAGLDTEAFF. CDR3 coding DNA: TGCAGCGTTGAGGCAGGGCTGGACACTGAAGCTTTCTTT.

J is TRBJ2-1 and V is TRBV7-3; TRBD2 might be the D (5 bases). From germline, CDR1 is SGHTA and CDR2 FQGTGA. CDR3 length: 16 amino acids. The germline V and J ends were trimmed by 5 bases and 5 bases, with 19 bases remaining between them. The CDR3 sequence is CASSPRVALGNNEQFF. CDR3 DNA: TGTGCCAGCAGCCCGAGGGTAGCACTTGGTAACAATGAGCAGTTCTTC.

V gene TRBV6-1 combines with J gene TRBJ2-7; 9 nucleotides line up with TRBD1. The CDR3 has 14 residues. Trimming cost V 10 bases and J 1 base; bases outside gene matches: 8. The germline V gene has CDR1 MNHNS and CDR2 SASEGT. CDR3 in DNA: TGTGCCACCCAAAGGACAGGGGTGTCCTACGAGCAGTACTTC. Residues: CATQRTGVSYEQYF.

The CDR3 here is CASSPRWGSGSTDTQYF. The CDR3 bases are TGCGCCAGCAGCCCACGGTGGGGTAGCGGGAGTACAGATACGCAGTATTTT. The chain is built from TRBV5-1 and TRBJ2-3, with 9 bases that match TRBD2. Germline lookup yields CDR1 SGHRS and CDR2 YFSETQ. The CDR3 totals 17 residues. V was pared by 4 bases and J by 3 bases, with 12 bases of the junction left unmatched.

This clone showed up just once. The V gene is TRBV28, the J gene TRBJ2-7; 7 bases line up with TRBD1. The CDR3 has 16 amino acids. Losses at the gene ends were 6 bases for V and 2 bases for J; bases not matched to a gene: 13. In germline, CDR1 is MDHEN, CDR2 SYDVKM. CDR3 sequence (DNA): TGTGCCAGCAGCCAGACAGGGTCCCCCGGGCCCTACGAGCAGTACTTC. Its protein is CASSQTGSPGPYEQYF.

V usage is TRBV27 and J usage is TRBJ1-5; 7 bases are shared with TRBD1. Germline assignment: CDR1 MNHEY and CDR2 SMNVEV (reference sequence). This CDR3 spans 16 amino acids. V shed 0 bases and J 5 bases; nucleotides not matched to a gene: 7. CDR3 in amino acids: CASSLSRTGVDQPQHF. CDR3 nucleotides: TGTGCCAGCAGTTTATCCCGAACAGGGGTGGATCAGCCCCAGCATTTT.

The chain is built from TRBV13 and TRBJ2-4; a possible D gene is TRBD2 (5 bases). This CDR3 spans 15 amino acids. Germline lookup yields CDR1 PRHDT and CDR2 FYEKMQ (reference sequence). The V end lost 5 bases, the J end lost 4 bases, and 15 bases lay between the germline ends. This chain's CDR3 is CASSALWTGKNIQYF. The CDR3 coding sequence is TGTGCCAGCAGCGCCCTTTGGACGGGGAAAAACATTCAGTACTTC. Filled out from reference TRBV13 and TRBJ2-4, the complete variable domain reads AAGVIQSPRHLIKEKRETATLKCYPIPRHDTVYWYQQGPGQDPQFLISFYEKMQSDKGSIPDRFSAQQFSDYHSELNMSSLELGDSALYFCASSALWTGKNIQYFGAGTRLSVL.

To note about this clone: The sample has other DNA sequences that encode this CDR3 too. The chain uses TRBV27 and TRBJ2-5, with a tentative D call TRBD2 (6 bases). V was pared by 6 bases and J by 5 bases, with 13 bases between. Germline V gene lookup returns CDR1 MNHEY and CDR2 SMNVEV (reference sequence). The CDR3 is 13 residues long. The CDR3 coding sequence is TGTGCCAGCAGCCCTCTGGCGGGGGAGACCCAGTACTTC. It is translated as CASSPLAGETQYF.

The chain's CDR3 is CASSAVGSAGELFF. In DNA form, the CDR3 reads TGTGCCAGCAGCGCCGTAGGGTCGGCCGGGGAGCTGTTTTTT. This chain connects TRBV9 to TRBJ2-2; D gene ambiguous. The CDR3 is made up of 14 amino acids. CDR1 SGDLS and CDR2 YYNGEE come from the germline V gene. Trimming stripped 3 bases from V and 6 bases from J, with 12 bases between.

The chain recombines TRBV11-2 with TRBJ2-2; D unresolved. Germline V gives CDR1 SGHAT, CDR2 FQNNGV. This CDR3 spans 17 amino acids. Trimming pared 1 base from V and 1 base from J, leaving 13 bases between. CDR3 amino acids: CASSLALGLMNTGELFF. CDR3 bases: TGTGCCAGCAGCTTAGCATTAGGGCTGATGAACACCGGGGAGCTGTTTTTT.

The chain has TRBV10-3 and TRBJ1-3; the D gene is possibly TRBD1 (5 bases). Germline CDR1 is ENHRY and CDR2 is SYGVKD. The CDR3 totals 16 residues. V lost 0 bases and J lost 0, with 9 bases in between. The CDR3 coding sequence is TGTGCCATCAGTGAGTCGGGCAGGGTCTCTGGAAACACCATATATTTT. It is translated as CAISESGRVSGNTIYF.

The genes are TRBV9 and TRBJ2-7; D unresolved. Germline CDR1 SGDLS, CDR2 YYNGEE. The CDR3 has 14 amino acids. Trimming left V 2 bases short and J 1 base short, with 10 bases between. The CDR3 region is CASSVYITSYEQYF. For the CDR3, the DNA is TGTGCCAGCAGCGTTTACATAACGTCCTACGAGCAGTACTTC.

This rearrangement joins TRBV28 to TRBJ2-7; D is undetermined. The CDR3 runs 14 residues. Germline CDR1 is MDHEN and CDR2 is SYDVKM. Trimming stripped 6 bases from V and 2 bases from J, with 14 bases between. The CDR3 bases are TGTGCCAGCAGCATGAACCCCGTCCCCTACGAGCAGTACTTC. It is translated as CASSMNPVPYEQYF.

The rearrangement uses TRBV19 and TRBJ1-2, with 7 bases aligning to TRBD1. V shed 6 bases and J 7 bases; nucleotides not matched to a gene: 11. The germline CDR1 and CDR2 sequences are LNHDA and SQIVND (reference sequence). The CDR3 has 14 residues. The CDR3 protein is CASRVGGQLAGYTF. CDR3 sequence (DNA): TGTGCCAGTAGGGTCGGGGGACAGTTGGCTGGCTACACCTTC. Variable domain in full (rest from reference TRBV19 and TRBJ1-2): DGGITQSPKYLFRKEGQNVTLSCEQNLNHDAMYWYRQDPGQGLRLIYYSQIVNDFQKGDIAEGYSVSREKKESFPLTVTSAQKNPTAFYLCASRVGGQLAGYTFGSGTRLTVV.

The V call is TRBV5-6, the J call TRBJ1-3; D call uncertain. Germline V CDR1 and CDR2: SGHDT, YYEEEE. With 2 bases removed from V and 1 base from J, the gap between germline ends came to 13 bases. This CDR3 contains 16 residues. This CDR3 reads CASSFYIRRSGNTIYF. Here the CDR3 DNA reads TGTGCCAGCAGCTTCTATATTAGGCGGTCTGGAAACACCATATATTTT.

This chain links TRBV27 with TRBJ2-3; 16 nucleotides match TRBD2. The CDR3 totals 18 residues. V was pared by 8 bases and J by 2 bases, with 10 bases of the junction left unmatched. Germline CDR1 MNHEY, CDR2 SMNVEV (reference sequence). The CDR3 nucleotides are TGTGCCAGCGCTCCCGGGACTAGCGGGAGGGAGCCCACAGATACGCAGTATTTT. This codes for CASAPGTSGREPTDTQYF.

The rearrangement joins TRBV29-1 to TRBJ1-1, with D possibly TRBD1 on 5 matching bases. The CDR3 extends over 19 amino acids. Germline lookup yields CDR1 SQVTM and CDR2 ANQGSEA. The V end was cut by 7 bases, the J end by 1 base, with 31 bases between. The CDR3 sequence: CSARGVGGTGYGANTEAFF. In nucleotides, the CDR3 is TGCAGCGCCAGAGGGGTCGGGGGGACCGGCTACGGAGCGAACACTGAAGCTTTCTTT.

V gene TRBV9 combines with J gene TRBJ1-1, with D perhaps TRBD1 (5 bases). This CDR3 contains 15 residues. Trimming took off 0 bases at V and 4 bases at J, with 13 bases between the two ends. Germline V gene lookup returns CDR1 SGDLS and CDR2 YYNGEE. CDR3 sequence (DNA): TGTGCCAGCAGCGTAGAAGACTTGGGGGGCACTGAAGCTTTCTTT. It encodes CASSVEDLGGTEAFF.

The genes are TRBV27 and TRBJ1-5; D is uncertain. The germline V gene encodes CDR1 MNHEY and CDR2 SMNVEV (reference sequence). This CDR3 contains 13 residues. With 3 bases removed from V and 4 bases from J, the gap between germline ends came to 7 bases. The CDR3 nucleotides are TGTGCCAGCAGTTTTGAACAAAATCAGCCCCAGCATTTT. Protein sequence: CASSFEQNQPQHF.

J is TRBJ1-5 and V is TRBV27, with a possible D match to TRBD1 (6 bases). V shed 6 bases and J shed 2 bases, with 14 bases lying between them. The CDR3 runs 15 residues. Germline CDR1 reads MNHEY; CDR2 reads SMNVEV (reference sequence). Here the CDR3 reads CASRVGGRGNQPQHF. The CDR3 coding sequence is TGTGCCAGCAGGGTAGGGGGAAGGGGCAATCAGCCCCAGCATTTT.

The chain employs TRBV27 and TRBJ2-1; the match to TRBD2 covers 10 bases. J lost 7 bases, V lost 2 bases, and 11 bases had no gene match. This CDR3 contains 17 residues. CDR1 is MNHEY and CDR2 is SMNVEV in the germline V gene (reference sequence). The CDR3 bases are TGTGCCAGCAGTTTACACTTCGGGCTAGCGGGAGTTAATGAGCAGTTCTTC. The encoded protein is CASSLHFGLAGVNEQFF.

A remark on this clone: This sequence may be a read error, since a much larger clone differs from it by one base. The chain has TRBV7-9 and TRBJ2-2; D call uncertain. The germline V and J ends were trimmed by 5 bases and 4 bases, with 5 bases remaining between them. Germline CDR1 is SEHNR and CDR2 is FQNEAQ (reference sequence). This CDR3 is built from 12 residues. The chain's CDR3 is CASSVGTGELFF. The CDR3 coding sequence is TGTGCCAGCAGCGTTGGCACCGGGGAGCTGTTTTTT.

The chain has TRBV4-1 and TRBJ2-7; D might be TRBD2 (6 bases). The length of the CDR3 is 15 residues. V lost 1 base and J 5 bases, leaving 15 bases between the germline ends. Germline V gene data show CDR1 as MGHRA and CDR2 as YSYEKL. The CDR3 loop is CASSQVPGSTNEQYF. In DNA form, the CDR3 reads TGCGCCAGCAGCCAAGTCCCCGGGAGTACCAACGAGCAGTACTTC.

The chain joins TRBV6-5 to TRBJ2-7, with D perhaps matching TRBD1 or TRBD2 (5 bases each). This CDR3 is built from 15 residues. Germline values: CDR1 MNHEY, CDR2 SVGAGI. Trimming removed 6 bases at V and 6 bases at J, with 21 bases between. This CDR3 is CASSVPGWFGAEQYF. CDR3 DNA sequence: TGTGCCAGCAGCGTCCCCGGGTGGTTCGGGGCCGAGCAGTACTTC.

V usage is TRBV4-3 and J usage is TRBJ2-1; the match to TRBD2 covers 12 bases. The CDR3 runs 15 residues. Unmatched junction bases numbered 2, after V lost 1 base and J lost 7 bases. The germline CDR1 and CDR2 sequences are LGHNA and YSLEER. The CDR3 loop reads CASSQGTSGMNEQFF. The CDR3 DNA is TGCGCCAGCAGCCAAGGGACTAGCGGGATGAATGAGCAGTTCTTC.